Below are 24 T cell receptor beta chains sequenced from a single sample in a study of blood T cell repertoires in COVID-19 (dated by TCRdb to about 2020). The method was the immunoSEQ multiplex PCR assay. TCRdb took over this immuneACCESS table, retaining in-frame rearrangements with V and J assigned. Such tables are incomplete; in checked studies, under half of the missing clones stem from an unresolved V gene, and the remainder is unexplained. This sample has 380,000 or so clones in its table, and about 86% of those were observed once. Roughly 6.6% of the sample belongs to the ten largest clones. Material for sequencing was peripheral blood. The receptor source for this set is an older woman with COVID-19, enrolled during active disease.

CDR3 DNA sequence: TGTGCCAGCAGCTTAGGCGGGGGCACCGAGCAGTACTTC. It codes for CASSLGGGTEQYF. The chain carries TRBV11-3 and TRBJ2-7, with D possibly matching TRBD2 (7 bases). Per germline, CDR1 SGHNT and CDR2 YENEEA. This CDR3 is 13 amino acids long. V was shortened by 1 base and J by 6 bases, with 10 bases between the two germline ends.

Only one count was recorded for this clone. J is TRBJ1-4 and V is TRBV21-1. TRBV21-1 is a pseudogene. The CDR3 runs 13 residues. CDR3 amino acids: CASSKFGGEKLFF. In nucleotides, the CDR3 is TGTGCCAGCAGCAAATTTGGGGGGGAAAAACTGTTTTTT.

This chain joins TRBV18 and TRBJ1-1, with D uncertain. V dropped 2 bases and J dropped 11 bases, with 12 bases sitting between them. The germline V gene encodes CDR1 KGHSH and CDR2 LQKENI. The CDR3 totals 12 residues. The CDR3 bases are TGTGCCAGCTCACCAGGGAACCCGGGGGCTTTCTTT. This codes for CASSPGNPGAFF.

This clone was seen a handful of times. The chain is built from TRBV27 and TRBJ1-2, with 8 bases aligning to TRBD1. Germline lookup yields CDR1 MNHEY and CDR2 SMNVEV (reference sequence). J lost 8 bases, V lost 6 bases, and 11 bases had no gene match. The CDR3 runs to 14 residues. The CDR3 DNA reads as TGTGCCAGCAGGTCAGGGGGCGAAATCTACGGCTACACCTTC. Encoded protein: CASRSGGEIYGYTF.

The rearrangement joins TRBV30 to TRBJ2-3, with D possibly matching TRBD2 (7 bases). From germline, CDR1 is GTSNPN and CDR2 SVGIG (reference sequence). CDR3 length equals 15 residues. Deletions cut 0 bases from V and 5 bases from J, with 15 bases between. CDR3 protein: CAWSVSGGRGDTQYF. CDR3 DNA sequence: TGTGCCTGGAGTGTTTCGGGGGGCCGGGGAGATACGCAGTATTTT.

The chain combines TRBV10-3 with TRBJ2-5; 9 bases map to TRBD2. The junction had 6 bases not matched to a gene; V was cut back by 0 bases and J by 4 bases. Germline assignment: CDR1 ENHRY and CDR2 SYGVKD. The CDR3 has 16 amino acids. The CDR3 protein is CAISESASGDRETQYF. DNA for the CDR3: TGTGCCATCAGTGAGTCGGCTAGCGGGGATAGAGAGACCCAGTACTTC.

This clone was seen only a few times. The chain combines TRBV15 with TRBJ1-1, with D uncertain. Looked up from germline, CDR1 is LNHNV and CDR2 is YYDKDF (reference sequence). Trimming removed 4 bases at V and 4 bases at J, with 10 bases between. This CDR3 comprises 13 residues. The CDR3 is CATSKREVTEAFF. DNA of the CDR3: TGTGCCACCAGCAAAAGGGAGGTCACTGAAGCTTTCTTT.

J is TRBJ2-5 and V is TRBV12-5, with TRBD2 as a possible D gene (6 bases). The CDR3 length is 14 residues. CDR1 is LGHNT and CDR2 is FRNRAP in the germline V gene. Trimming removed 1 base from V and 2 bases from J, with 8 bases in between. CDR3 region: CASGLGGVQETQYF. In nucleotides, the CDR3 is TGTGCTAGTGGTTTGGGGGGGGTTCAAGAGACCCAGTACTTC.

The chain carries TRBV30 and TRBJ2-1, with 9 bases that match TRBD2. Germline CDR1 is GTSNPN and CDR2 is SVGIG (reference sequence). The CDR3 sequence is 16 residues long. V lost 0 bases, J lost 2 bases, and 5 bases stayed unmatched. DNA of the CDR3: TGTGCCTGGAGTGTTGGGTCTAGCGGGGCCTACAATGAGCAGTTCTTC. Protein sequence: CAWSVGSSGAYNEQFF.

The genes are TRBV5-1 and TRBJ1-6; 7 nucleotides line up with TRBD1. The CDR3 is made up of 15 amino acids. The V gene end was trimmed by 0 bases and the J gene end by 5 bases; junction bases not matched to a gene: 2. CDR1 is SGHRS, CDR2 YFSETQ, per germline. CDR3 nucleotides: TGCGCCAGCAGCTTGGAGGGGACAGATAATTCACCCCTCCACTTT. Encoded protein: CASSLEGTDNSPLHF.

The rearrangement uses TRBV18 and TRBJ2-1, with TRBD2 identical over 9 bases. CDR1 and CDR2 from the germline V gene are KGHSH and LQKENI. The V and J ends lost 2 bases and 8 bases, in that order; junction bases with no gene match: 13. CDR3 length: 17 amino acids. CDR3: CASSPNQVAGGIDEQFF. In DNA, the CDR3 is TGTGCCAGCTCACCAAACCAGGTTGCGGGGGGGATCGATGAGCAGTTCTTC.

CDR3 sequence: CASSPNAGTGPYNEQFF. Here the CDR3 DNA reads TGTGCCAGCAGCCCGAACGCCGGGACAGGGCCCTACAATGAGCAGTTCTTC. The chain couples TRBV5-4 to TRBJ2-1; 9 nucleotides align to TRBD1. J lost 2 bases, V lost 4 bases, and 10 bases had no gene match. In germline, CDR1 is SGHNT, CDR2 YYREEE (reference sequence). This CDR3 is built from 17 residues.

The CDR3 DNA reads as TGTGCCAGCAGCTGGTACGACACCAGCTCCGGGGAGCTGTTTTTT. It specifies CASSWYDTSSGELFF. The chain uses TRBV5-6 and TRBJ2-2; D remains ambiguous. This CDR3 has 15 amino acids. V lost 3 bases to trimming and J lost 6 bases, with 15 bases between them. The germline CDR1 and CDR2 sequences are SGHDT and YYEEEE.

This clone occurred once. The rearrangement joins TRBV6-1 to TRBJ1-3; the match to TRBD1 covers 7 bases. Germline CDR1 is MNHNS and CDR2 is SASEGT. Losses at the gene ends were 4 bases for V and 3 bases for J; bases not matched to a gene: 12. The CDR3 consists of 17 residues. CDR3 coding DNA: TGTGCCAGCAGTGGCCGGGACAGAACAACGGTTGGAAACACCATATATTTT. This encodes CASSGRDRTTVGNTIYF.

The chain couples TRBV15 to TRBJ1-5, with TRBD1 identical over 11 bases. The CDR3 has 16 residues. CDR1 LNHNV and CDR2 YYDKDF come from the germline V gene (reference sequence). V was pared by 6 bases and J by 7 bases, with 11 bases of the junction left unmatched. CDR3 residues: CATRPLSGTGGQPQHF. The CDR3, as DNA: TGTGCCACCAGGCCACTTTCCGGGACAGGGGGACAGCCCCAGCATTTT.

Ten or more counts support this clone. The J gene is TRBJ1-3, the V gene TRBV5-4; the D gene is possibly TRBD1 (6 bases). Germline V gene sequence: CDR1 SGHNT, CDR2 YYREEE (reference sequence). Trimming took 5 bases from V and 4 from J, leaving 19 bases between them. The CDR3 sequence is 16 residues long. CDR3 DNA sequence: TGTGCCAGCAGTACCCGCGCGGGGGCGGCAGGAAACACCATATATTTT. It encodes CASSTRAGAAGNTIYF.

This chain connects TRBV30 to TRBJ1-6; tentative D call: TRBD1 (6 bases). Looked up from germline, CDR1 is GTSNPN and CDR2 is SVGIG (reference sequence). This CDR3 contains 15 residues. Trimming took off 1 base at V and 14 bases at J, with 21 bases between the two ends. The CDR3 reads CAWSGKDRLKGALHF. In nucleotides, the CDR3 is TGTGCCTGGAGTGGCAAAGACAGGCTTAAGGGGGCCCTCCACTTT.

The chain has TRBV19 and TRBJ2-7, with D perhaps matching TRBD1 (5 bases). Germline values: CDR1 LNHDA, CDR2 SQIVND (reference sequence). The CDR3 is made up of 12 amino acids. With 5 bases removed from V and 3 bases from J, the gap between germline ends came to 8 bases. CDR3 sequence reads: CASSEGHYEQYF. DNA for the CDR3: TGTGCCAGTAGTGAAGGACACTACGAGCAGTACTTC.

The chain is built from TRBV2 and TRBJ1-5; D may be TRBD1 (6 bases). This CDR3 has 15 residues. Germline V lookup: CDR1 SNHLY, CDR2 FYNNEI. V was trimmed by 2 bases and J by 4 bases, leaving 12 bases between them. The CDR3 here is CASSEWGHENQPQHF. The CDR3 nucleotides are TGTGCCAGCAGTGAATGGGGACACGAAAATCAGCCCCAGCATTTT.

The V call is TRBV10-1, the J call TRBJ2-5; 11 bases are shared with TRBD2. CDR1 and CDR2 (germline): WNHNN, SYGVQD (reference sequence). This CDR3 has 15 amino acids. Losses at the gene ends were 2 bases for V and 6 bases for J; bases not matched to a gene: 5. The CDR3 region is CASSESSGGAKTQYF. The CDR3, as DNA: TGCGCCAGCAGTGAGAGTAGCGGGGGGGCGAAGACCCAGTACTTC.

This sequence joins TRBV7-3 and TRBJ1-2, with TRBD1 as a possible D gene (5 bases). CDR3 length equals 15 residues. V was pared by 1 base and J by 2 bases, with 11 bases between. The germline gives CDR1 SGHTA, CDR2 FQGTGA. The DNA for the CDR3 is TGTGCCAGCAGCTTAAGAGGTGGGGCGAACTATGGCTACACCTTC. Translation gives CASSLRGGANYGYTF.

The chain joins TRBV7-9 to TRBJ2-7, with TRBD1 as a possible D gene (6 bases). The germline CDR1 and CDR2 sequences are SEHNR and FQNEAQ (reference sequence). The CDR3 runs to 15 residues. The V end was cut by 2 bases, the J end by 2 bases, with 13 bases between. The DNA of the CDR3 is TGTGCCAGCAGCTTACGTACCGGGACACCCTACGAGCAGTACTTC. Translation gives CASSLRTGTPYEQYF.

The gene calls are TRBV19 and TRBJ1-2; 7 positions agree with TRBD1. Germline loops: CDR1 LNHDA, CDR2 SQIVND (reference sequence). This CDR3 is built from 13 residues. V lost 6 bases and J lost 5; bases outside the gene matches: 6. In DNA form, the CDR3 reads TGTGCCAGTAGGACAGGGATACAATATGGCTACACCTTC. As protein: CASRTGIQYGYTF.

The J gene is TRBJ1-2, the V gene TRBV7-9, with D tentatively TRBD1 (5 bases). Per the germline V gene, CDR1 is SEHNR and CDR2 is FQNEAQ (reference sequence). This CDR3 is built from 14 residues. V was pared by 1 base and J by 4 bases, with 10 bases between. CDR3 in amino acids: CASSLGPGGYGYTF. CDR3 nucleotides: TGTGCCAGCAGCTTAGGTCCGGGGGGCTATGGCTACACCTTC. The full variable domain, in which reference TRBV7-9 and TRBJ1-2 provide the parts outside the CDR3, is DTGVSQNPRHKITKRGQNVTFRCDPISEHNRLYWYRQTLGQGPEFLTYFQNEAQLEKSRLLSDRFSAERPKGSFSTLEIQRTEQGDSAMYLCASSLGPGGYGYTFGSGTRLTVV.